This T cell receptor beta chain was identified in a study of T cell responses to AZD1222 COVID-19 vaccine. The V end lost 7 bases, the J end lost 5 bases, and 14 bases lay between the germline ends. The CDR3 is made up of 13 amino acids. Germline assignment: CDR1 MNHEY and CDR2 SVGAGI. Clones were sequenced by immunoSEQ multiplex PCR, and TCRdb holds only the in-frame ones, with some missing. This table has around 140,000 clones, more than 85% appearing once. Of note for this clone: Antigen specificity is unknown.

Study findings and constraints: Of the AZD1222 recipients, only five or six were seropositive at baseline. Only after the peak T cell response were repertoires sampled. Nearly half of spike-specific TCRs reportedly target variant regions that are unmutated in the B.1.351 and B.1.1.7 variants. There were mostly white British donors and more females than males, and clonal diversity was possibly underestimated.

This chain links TRBV6-5 with TRBJ1-1, with a tentative D call TRBD1 (6 bases). The receptor was derived from an adult in good health. The specimen comprised peripheral blood, sampled on day 0 of AZD1222 vaccination. The CDR3 region has the DNA TGTGCCAGCACCCCGGGGGCGGTGACTGAAGCTTTCTTT. This encodes CASTPGAVTEAFF.